This TCR beta chain was observed in a study of radiation and T cells in renal cell carcinoma. Measured with immunoSEQ multiplex PCR; TCRdb has only the in-frame clones, and not every one. Altogether about 130,000 clones are present, 81% being singletons, with the ten largest covering roughly 5%. This sample's time point: blood 2 weeks post-SBRT. Stated treatment: 15 Gy SBRT to primary tumor, nephrectomy 4 weeks later. This renal cell carcinoma was of the clear cell type. Germline values: CDR1 MGHDK, CDR2 SYGVNS. V shed 7 bases and J shed 6 bases, with 12 bases lying between them. The CDR3 consists of 13 residues.

This receptor was taken from a man in his forties or fifties with renal cell carcinoma. The chain joins TRBV25-1 to TRBJ1-4; weak D call: TRBD1 (5 bases). The sample was blood, taken from a patient whose treatment included radiotherapy and nephrectomy. The CDR3 protein is CASMFGGDEKLFF. DNA for the CDR3: TGTGCCAGCATGTTCGGGGGGGATGAAAAACTGTTTTTT.